Below, 22 T cell receptor beta chains from the same sample are listed, as sequenced in a study of vaccination effects on CD4 cells after COVID-19. Profiling relied on immunoSEQ multiplex PCR, and the TCRdb table lists in-frame clones only, not all of them. The profile shows 70,000 or so clones, roughly 80% of them singletons. Their antigens remain unidentified. Cultured cells yielded isolated CD4+ T cells after approximately nine days. The sample in question was CD4+ T cells from PBMCs cultured without peptide, obtained before COVID-19 vaccination. All receptors derive from a human donor who received a COVID-19 vaccine.

The CDR3 here is CAGRYDTGELFF. CDR3 DNA sequence: TGCGCGGGCCGGTATGACACCGGGGAGCTGTTTTTT. The chain recombines TRBV5-1 with TRBJ2-2; no definite D call. The CDR3 totals 12 residues. CDR1 and CDR2 from the germline V gene are SGHRS and YFSETQ.

This chain uses TRBV10-1 with TRBJ2-1; the match to TRBD2 covers 8 bases. The CDR3 totals 15 residues. J was trimmed by 7 bases and V by 0 bases; bases with no gene match: 5. Germline V gene data show CDR1 as WNHNN and CDR2 as SYGVQD (reference sequence). CDR3 nucleotides: TGCGCCAGCAGTGAGTCTCGCGGGGGGAGGAATGAGCAGTTCTTC. As protein: CASSESRGGRNEQFF.

Written as DNA, the CDR3 is TGTGCCTGGAGTATCGGCCGCAACATTCAGTACTTC. This encodes CAWSIGRNIQYF. This sequence joins TRBV30 and TRBJ2-4; no reliable D call. The CDR3 runs to 12 residues. The V gene lost 2 bases and the J gene lost 7 bases, with 9 bases spanning the gap. Germline CDR1 GTSNPN, CDR2 SVGIG (reference sequence).

This clone was recorded a few times. This chain uses TRBV5-1 with TRBJ1-2, with TRBD1 matching 8 bases. Germline V lookup: CDR1 SGHRS, CDR2 YFSETQ. The CDR3 is 14 residues long. Trimming removed 3 bases from V and 8 bases from J; junction bases left unmatched: 9. The CDR3 spells CASSYGLQGEGYTF. The DNA of the CDR3 is TGCGCCAGCAGCTACGGGTTACAGGGGGAGGGCTACACCTTC.

This sequence joins TRBV5-4 and TRBJ2-6; TRBD2 aligns across 7 bases. Germline V CDR1 and CDR2: SGHNT, YYREEE (reference sequence). V shed 5 bases and J 0 bases; nucleotides not matched to a gene: 5. CDR3 size: 16 residues. CDR3 DNA: TGTGCCAGCAGACGGGGCGGGGGCTCTGGGGCCAACGTCCTGACTTTC. This gives the protein CASRRGGGSGANVLTF.

This CDR3 reads CASSGSVPDTQYF. The DNA of the CDR3 is TGTGCCAGTAGTGGTTCGGTGCCAGATACGCAGTATTTT. The chain joins TRBV19 to TRBJ2-3; no definite D call. Germline loops: CDR1 LNHDA, CDR2 SQIVND (reference sequence). This CDR3 spans 13 amino acids. Trimming took 5 bases from V and 4 from J, leaving 10 bases between them.

This clone was counted only a few times. CDR3 DNA sequence: TGTGCCAGCAGCTACAACCCGGGGTCCTACGAGCAGTACGTC. Amino acid sequence: CASSYNPGSYEQYV. The rearrangement uses TRBV6-5 and TRBJ2-7; perhaps TRBD2 as D (5 bases). Germline CDR1 MNHEY, CDR2 SVGAGI. Trimming stripped 6 bases from V and 1 base from J, with 13 bases between. The CDR3 totals 14 residues.

This chain joins TRBV2 and TRBJ1-6; D unclear. The V and J ends lost 5 bases and 7 bases respectively, with 9 bases between them. The CDR3 extends over 13 amino acids. CDR1 is SNHLY and CDR2 is FYNNEI in the germline V gene. The CDR3 reads CASSMDPNSPLHF. In DNA form, the CDR3 reads TGTGCCAGCAGTATGGACCCCAATTCACCCCTCCACTTT.

This chain joins TRBV9 and TRBJ1-2; D gene uncertain. The CDR3 totals 16 residues. The germline V gene encodes CDR1 SGDLS and CDR2 YYNGEE. V lost 4 bases to trimming and J lost 2 bases, with 18 bases between them. The CDR3 reads CASSPHRWEPNYGYTF. The CDR3 DNA sequence: TGTGCCAGCAGCCCCCATCGATGGGAACCCAACTATGGCTACACCTTC.

The gene calls are TRBV5-1 and TRBJ1-6; 7 nucleotides agree with TRBD1. The CDR3 is 14 residues long. V lost 4 bases and J lost 6; bases outside the gene matches: 4. Germline lookup yields CDR1 SGHRS and CDR2 YFSETQ. Written as DNA, the CDR3 is TGCGCCAGCAGCGCTACAGGGGCTAATTCACCCCTCCACTTT. Translated, it gives CASSATGANSPLHF.

The V gene is TRBV30, the J gene TRBJ2-3; 14 bases are shared with TRBD2. With 3 bases clipped from V and 12 bases from J, the junction kept 5 bases outside the gene matches. The CDR3 totals 13 residues. CDR1 and CDR2 from the germline V gene are GTSNPN and SVGIG (reference sequence). In DNA form, the CDR3 reads TGTGCCTGGAGCGAAGGGACTAGCGGGGGACAGTATTTT. Translating gives CAWSEGTSGGQYF.

V usage is TRBV9 and J usage is TRBJ2-1; D unresolved. The germline CDR1 and CDR2 sequences are SGDLS and YYNGEE. The CDR3 length is 15 residues. Trimming removed 0 bases from V and 0 bases from J, with 7 bases in between. The CDR3 region has the DNA TGTGCCAGCAGCGTAGGTGGGGACTCCTACAATGAGCAGTTCTTC. Its translation: CASSVGGDSYNEQFF. The full variable domain, completed using reference TRBV9 and TRBJ2-1, is DSGVTQTPKHLITATGQRVTLRCSPRSGDLSVYWYQQSLDQGLQFLIQYYNGEERAKGNILERFSAQQFPDLHSELNLSSLELGDSALYFCASSVGGDSYNEQFFGPGTRLTVL.

The chain recombines TRBV2 with TRBJ2-3; D is ambiguous. V was trimmed by 8 bases and J by 6 bases, leaving 9 bases between them. CDR3 length equals 11 residues. From germline, CDR1 is SNHLY and CDR2 FYNNEI. CDR3 protein: CASHLGDTQYF. The CDR3 DNA sequence: TGTGCCAGCCATTTGGGCGATACGCAGTATTTT.

The rearrangement uses TRBV5-6 and TRBJ2-1; 12 nucleotides agree with TRBD2. J was trimmed by 8 bases and V by 6 bases; bases with no gene match: 9. Germline CDR1 is SGHDT and CDR2 is YYEEEE. This CDR3 contains 15 residues. CDR3 sequence: CASTIGLAGLDEQFF. In nucleotides, the CDR3 is TGTGCCAGCACCATTGGACTAGCGGGACTAGATGAGCAGTTCTTC.

This rearrangement joins TRBV30 to TRBJ1-6; 9 nucleotides line up with TRBD1. This CDR3 is built from 15 residues. The J segment lost 7 bases and the V segment lost 3 bases, leaving 7 bases of the junction unmatched. Germline V CDR1 and CDR2: GTSNPN, SVGIG (reference sequence). CDR3 nucleotide sequence: TGTGCCTGGAGGAAAGGACAGGGGCCGAATTCACCCCTCCACTTT. This sequence encodes CAWRKGQGPNSPLHF.

The CDR3 DNA sequence: TGCGCCAGCAGCTTGGATTTGGAGACCCAGTACTTC. Encoded protein: CASSLDLETQYF. This rearrangement joins TRBV5-1 to TRBJ2-5; no clear D gene. CDR3 length: 12 amino acids. Trimming shortened V by 0 bases and J by 5 bases, and 5 bases separated the two germline ends. Germline CDR1 SGHRS, CDR2 YFSETQ.

The chain uses TRBV18 and TRBJ1-3; D not certain. The CDR3 extends over 15 amino acids. In germline, CDR1 is KGHSH, CDR2 LQKENI. Deletions cut 2 bases from V and 4 bases from J, with 12 bases between. CDR3 region: CASSPNDAGGNTIYF. Here the CDR3 DNA reads TGTGCCAGCTCACCAAACGACGCAGGCGGAAACACCATATATTTT.

The V and J genes are TRBV7-3 and TRBJ2-1; TRBD1 matches at 7 bases. Germline V lookup: CDR1 SGHTA, CDR2 FQGTGA. J lost 4 bases, V lost 2 bases, and 14 bases had no gene match. CDR3 size: 18 residues. In DNA form, the CDR3 reads TGTGCCAGCAGCTTATTCCCGGGGCAAAGACAGGGATACAATGAGCAGTTCTTC. Its translation: CASSLFPGQRQGYNEQFF.

The rearrangement links TRBV25-1 to TRBJ1-3; no definite D call. Per the germline V gene, CDR1 is MGHDK and CDR2 is SYGVNS. The CDR3 length is 15 residues. The V end was cut by 1 base, the J end by 0 bases, with 7 bases between. The CDR3 sequence is CASSESVDSGNTIYF. CDR3 bases: TGTGCCAGCAGTGAATCCGTGGACTCTGGAAACACCATATATTTT.

The chain recombines TRBV18 with TRBJ1-2, with 10 bases identical to TRBD1. Germline V gene sequence: CDR1 KGHSH, CDR2 LQKENI. CDR3 length: 16 residues. V dropped 1 base and J dropped 8; count of bases not matched to a gene: 10. CDR3 protein: CASSPQSGQGVRGYTF. The DNA of the CDR3 is TGTGCCAGCTCACCACAGAGTGGACAGGGGGTCCGGGGCTACACCTTC.

The genes are TRBV24-1 and TRBJ2-7, with a weak D call TRBD1 (6 bases). The V end was cut by 6 bases, the J end by 4 bases, with 24 bases between. Germline lookup yields CDR1 KGHDR and CDR2 SFDVKD. The CDR3 is 17 residues long. The CDR3 DNA sequence: TGTGCCACCAGTAAAGGTGAGAACGGGGACACAATATACGAGCAGTACGTC. Residues: CATSKGENGDTIYEQYV.

This rearrangement joins TRBV5-6 to TRBJ2-5, with 7 bases identical to TRBD1. The CDR3 totals 14 residues. J was trimmed by 5 bases and V by 0 bases; bases with no gene match: 4. Germline loops: CDR1 SGHDT, CDR2 YYEEEE. This CDR3 reads CASSLDGTAETQYF. The CDR3 DNA is TGTGCCAGCAGCTTGGATGGGACAGCGGAGACCCAGTACTTC.